Listed below are T cell receptor beta chains from one sample, sequenced in a study of blood T cell repertoires in COVID-19. The data were produced by immunoSEQ multiplex PCR, yet TCRdb's version contains in-frame clones alone and is incomplete. This table holds roughly 300,000 clones, 80% to 90% found once. Sequencing used peripheral blood. Receptor source: a woman aged 45-65 years who had recovered from COVID-19. Both conserved end residues are part of each CDR3. D genes are given only for firm matches. Some rows have no size entry. The others give once, few or many, or a class for an expanded clone.

d_call: TRBD1; v_call: TRBV6-1; clone_size: once; j_call: TRBJ2-7; cdr3_nt: TGTGCCAGCAGTGAAGGGAAGGGGGACAGGGAATACGAGCAGTACTTC; cdr3_aa: CASSEGKGDREYEQYF
d_call: TRBD1; v_call: TRBV5-4; clone_size: -; j_call: TRBJ2-5; cdr3_nt: TGTGCCAGCAGCCGGACAGGGGAGTTGTATACCCAGTACTTC; cdr3_aa: CASSRTGELYTQYF
d_call: TRBD1; v_call: TRBV7-3; clone_size: -; j_call: TRBJ1-1; cdr3_nt: TGTGCCAGCAGTCCCGGGACAGGGGGTGAAGCTTTCTTT; cdr3_aa: CASSPGTGGEAFF
d_call: -; v_call: TRBV4-1; clone_size: -; j_call: TRBJ2-1; cdr3_nt: TGCGCCAGCAGCCCCCTCGAAGACAGAGGTGAGCAGTTCTTC; cdr3_aa: CASSPLEDRGEQFF
d_call: TRBD2; v_call: TRBV11-2; clone_size: -; j_call: TRBJ2-3; cdr3_nt: TGTGCCAGCAGCCAAGGAGCGGGGGGGACGCAGTATTTT; cdr3_aa: CASSQGAGGTQYF
d_call: -; v_call: TRBV10-3; clone_size: -; j_call: TRBJ2-1; cdr3_nt: TGTGCCATCAGCCCAACGGGAGCAGTAAATGAGCAGTTCTTC; cdr3_aa: CAISPTGAVNEQFF
d_call: TRBD1; v_call: TRBV27; clone_size: -; j_call: TRBJ1-2; cdr3_nt: TGTGCCAGCAGTGCGCAGGGGACAGCTAACTATGGCTACACCTTC; cdr3_aa: CASSAQGTANYGYTF
d_call: -; v_call: TRBV6-5; clone_size: -; j_call: TRBJ2-4; cdr3_nt: TGTGCCAGCAGGTCCGAGGGAACCAAAAACATTCAGTACTTC; cdr3_aa: CASRSEGTKNIQYF
d_call: -; v_call: TRBV3-1/TRBV3-2; clone_size: -; j_call: TRBJ1-2; cdr3_nt: TGTGCCAGCAGCCAAGTCGCCAGGGGTAACTATGGCTACACCTTC; cdr3_aa: CASSQVARGNYGYTF
d_call: -; v_call: TRBV3-1/TRBV3-2; clone_size: -; j_call: TRBJ2-2; cdr3_nt: TGTGCCAGCAAGAGGACCGGGGAGCTGTTTTTT; cdr3_aa: CASKRTGELFF
d_call: -; v_call: TRBV6-5; clone_size: -; j_call: TRBJ2-1; cdr3_nt: TGTGCCAGCAGTTACGGCAGAAACAATGAGCAGTTCTTC; cdr3_aa: CASSYGRNNEQFF
d_call: TRBD1; v_call: TRBV30; clone_size: -; j_call: TRBJ1-1; cdr3_nt: TGTGCCTGGAGCCAGGGGGCAGGTACTGAAGCTTTCTTT; cdr3_aa: CAWSQGAGTEAFF
d_call: -; v_call: TRBV4-3; clone_size: -; j_call: TRBJ1-2; cdr3_nt: TGCGCCAGCAGCCAAGTTTCAGGCTATGGCTACACCTTC; cdr3_aa: CASSQVSGYGYTF
d_call: -; v_call: TRBV9; clone_size: -; j_call: TRBJ1-5; cdr3_nt: TGTGCCAGCAGCGTAGACGGGAATCAGCCCCAGCATTTT; cdr3_aa: CASSVDGNQPQHF
d_call: -; v_call: TRBV9; clone_size: -; j_call: TRBJ1-3; cdr3_nt: TGTGCCAGCAGCCTTGGCAAGGAGGGAAACACCATATATTTT; cdr3_aa: CASSLGKEGNTIYF
d_call: -; v_call: TRBV3-1/TRBV3-2; clone_size: -; j_call: TRBJ2-2; cdr3_nt: TGTGCCAGCAGCCAAGCGGCGGGCGGGGAGCTGTTTTTT; cdr3_aa: CASSQAAGGELFF
d_call: TRBD2; v_call: TRBV9; clone_size: -; j_call: TRBJ2-1; cdr3_nt: TGTGCCAGCAGCGCCTCGGGACTAGCGGCAGTCAATGAGCAGTTCTTC; cdr3_aa: CASSASGLAAVNEQFF
d_call: -; v_call: TRBV25-1; clone_size: -; j_call: TRBJ1-3; cdr3_nt: TGTGCCAGCAGTGAAATCGGTAACACCATATATTTT; cdr3_aa: CASSEIGNTIYF
d_call: -; v_call: TRBV5-5; clone_size: few; j_call: TRBJ2-7; cdr3_nt: TGTGCCAGCAGCTTAAGGCTAGCCCAACTCTCCTACGAGCAGTACTTC; cdr3_aa: CASSLRLAQLSYEQYF
d_call: TRBD2; v_call: TRBV28; clone_size: -; j_call: TRBJ2-5; cdr3_nt: TGTGCCAGTGGGGGGACTAGCGGGAGAGGGGAGACCCAGTACTTC; cdr3_aa: CASGGTSGRGETQYF
d_call: -; v_call: TRBV11-3; clone_size: -; j_call: TRBJ2-3; cdr3_nt: TGTGCCAGCAGCGAGGGACTCCACGACGTCACAGATACGCAGTATTTT; cdr3_aa: CASSEGLHDVTDTQYF
d_call: TRBD1; v_call: TRBV4-3; clone_size: -; j_call: TRBJ2-3; cdr3_nt: TGCGCCAGCAGCACTCGGACAGGGGCTACAGATACGCAGTATTTT; cdr3_aa: CASSTRTGATDTQYF
d_call: -; v_call: TRBV5-5; clone_size: -; j_call: TRBJ2-7; cdr3_nt: -; cdr3_aa: CASSLGSSVRATAGYEQYF
d_call: TRBD1; v_call: TRBV7-2; clone_size: -; j_call: TRBJ2-7; cdr3_nt: TGTGCCAGCAGACCCGGACAGGGAACCGAGCAGTACTTC; cdr3_aa: CASRPGQGTEQYF